Listed here are 16 T cell receptor beta chains from one sample, sequenced in a study of human thymus T cells. The protocol was immunoSEQ multiplex PCR, while the TCRdb copy is restricted to in-frame clones and leaves out a portion. The sample records tens of thousands of clones, 94% being singletons. The sample consisted of blood. The source of these receptors is a boy younger than two with a congenital heart defect but otherwise immunologically healthy.

The rearrangement links TRBV29-1 to TRBJ2-5, with 8 bases lining up with TRBD2. The CDR3 runs 13 residues. Unmatched junction bases numbered 8, after V lost 6 bases and J lost 5 bases. Germline V gene data show CDR1 as SQVTM and CDR2 as ANQGSEA. DNA of the CDR3: TGCAGCGTCCTCCGGGGGGGGCGTGAGACCCAGTACTTC. It translates to CSVLRGGRETQYF. Based on the CDR3 plus reference TRBV29-1 and TRBJ2-5, the full variable domain is SAVISQKPSRDICQRGTSLTIQCQVDSQVTMMFWYRQQPGQSLTLIATANQGSEATYESGFVIDKFPISRPNLTFSTLTVSNMSPEDSSIYLCSVLRGGRETQYFGPGTRLLVL.

This rearrangement joins TRBV7-3 to TRBJ2-1, with D possibly being TRBD1 or TRBD2 (5 bases each). Germline V gene data show CDR1 as SGHTA and CDR2 as FQGTGA. The CDR3 length is 15 residues. Between the trimmed V and J ends, which lost 5 bases and 2 bases, there was a span of 13 bases. Here the CDR3 reads CASSLRDRAYNEQFF. CDR3 in DNA: TGTGCCAGCAGCCTCCGGGACCGCGCCTACAATGAGCAGTTCTTC.

The rearrangement uses TRBV6-6 and TRBJ2-5; D ambiguous. V lost 0 bases and J lost 5, with 4 bases in between. The CDR3 extends over 12 amino acids. Germline-derived CDR1 and CDR2 are MNHNY and SVGAGI (reference sequence). This CDR3 reads CASSYSRETQYF. In DNA form, the CDR3 reads TGTGCCAGCAGTTACTCACGGGAGACCCAGTACTTC.

This chain links TRBV4-3 with TRBJ2-3; no clear D gene. The germline CDR1 and CDR2 sequences are LGHNA and YSLEER. The CDR3 is 12 residues long. The V and J ends lost 3 bases and 0 bases respectively, with 1 base between them. CDR3: CASSHSTDTQYF. DNA of the CDR3: TGCGCCAGCAGCCACAGCACAGATACGCAGTATTTT.

A remark on this clone: In the same sample, other DNA sequences code for this CDR3. This sequence joins TRBV27 and TRBJ1-1; tentative D call: TRBD1 (5 bases). Germline V gene data show CDR1 as MNHEY and CDR2 as SMNVEV (reference sequence). The CDR3 extends over 15 amino acids. V lost 2 bases, J lost 3 bases, and 13 bases lay in between. As DNA, the CDR3 is TGTGCCAGCAGTTTAAATGGCAGGGCGTACACTGAAGCTTTCTTT. Its translation: CASSLNGRAYTEAFF.

This chain links TRBV29-1 with TRBJ1-2; a weak D match, TRBD1 (6 bases). Between the trimmed V and J ends, which lost 7 bases and 4 bases, there was a span of 22 bases. Germline V CDR1 and CDR2: SQVTM, ANQGSEA. This CDR3 has 15 residues. The CDR3 DNA reads TGCAGCGCAGGCGACAGGACCAATTCCTTCTATGGCTACACCTTC. It specifies CSAGDRTNSFYGYTF.

This chain uses TRBV27 with TRBJ2-7; 10 positions match TRBD2. The CDR3 covers 14 residues. The trim removed 6 bases at V and 5 bases at J, leaving 7 bases unmatched. The germline gives CDR1 MNHEY, CDR2 SMNVEV (reference sequence). The CDR3 bases are TGTGCCAGCAGGGCAGCGGGAGGGTCAGACGAGCAGTACTTC. It is translated as CASRAAGGSDEQYF.

The V call is TRBV11-2, the J call TRBJ1-3; the D is unclear. Germline-derived CDR1 and CDR2 are SGHAT and FQNNGV. Trimming took off 1 base at V and 0 bases at J, with 10 bases between the two ends. This CDR3 is built from 16 residues. The CDR3 DNA follows: TGTGCCAGCAGCTTAGTGACCAGGACCTCTGGAAACACCATATATTTT. Translating gives CASSLVTRTSGNTIYF.

This clone was picked up one time. The rearrangement uses TRBV27 and TRBJ2-7; D call uncertain. This CDR3 region has 10 residues. The germline V and J ends were trimmed by 11 bases and 2 bases, with 7 bases remaining between them. The V gene's germline CDR1 is MNHEY and CDR2 SMNVEV (reference sequence). CDR3 protein: CAFPPYEQYF. The DNA of the CDR3 is TGTGCCTTCCCCCCCTACGAGCAGTACTTC.

The chain employs TRBV28 and TRBJ1-5; possibly TRBD1 for D (6 bases). The CDR3 is made up of 17 amino acids. Germline V lookup: CDR1 MDHEN, CDR2 SYDVKM. With 5 bases removed from V and 0 bases from J, the gap between germline ends came to 17 bases. The CDR3 sequence is CASSLRGFSASNQPQHF. The CDR3 nucleotides read TGTGCCAGCAGTCTCAGGGGATTCTCTGCTAGCAATCAGCCCCAGCATTTT.

This sequence joins TRBV5-1 and TRBJ2-1; 13 nucleotides match TRBD2. With V trimmed by 0 bases and J by 7 bases, 4 bases remained unmatched. Germline V lookup: CDR1 SGHRS, CDR2 YFSETQ. This CDR3 spans 16 amino acids. The CDR3 DNA reads as TGCGCCAGCAGCTTGGGGACTAGCGGGAGTATAAATGAGCAGTTCTTC. Protein product: CASSLGTSGSINEQFF.

This chain connects TRBV13 to TRBJ2-3; D is uncertain. Germline lookup yields CDR1 PRHDT and CDR2 FYEKMQ (reference sequence). V was pared by 5 bases and J by 1 base, with 4 bases between. The CDR3 is 12 amino acids. CDR3 residues: CASSLGTDTQYF. The CDR3 DNA reads TGTGCCAGCAGCCTGGGCACAGATACGCAGTATTTT.

The chain recombines TRBV7-2 with TRBJ2-3, with 8 bases matching TRBD1. The junction had 4 bases not matched to a gene; V was cut back by 4 bases and J by 1 base. The CDR3 is made up of 15 amino acids. From germline, CDR1 is SGHTA and CDR2 FQGNSA. In nucleotides, the CDR3 is TGTGCCAGCAGCTACACAGGGGGTCGCACAGATACGCAGTATTTT. Amino acid sequence: CASSYTGGRTDTQYF.

CDR3 sequence reads: CASSFHRGLLPSYTF. The CDR3 DNA is TGTGCCAGCAGTTTCCACAGAGGGCTCCTTCCGAGCTACACCTTC. The chain recombines TRBV28 with TRBJ1-2; D is unresolved. The CDR3 has 15 amino acids. The V gene's germline CDR1 is MDHEN and CDR2 SYDVKM. V shed 3 bases and J shed 9 bases, with 20 bases lying between them.

This clone was seen more than once but under ten times. The chain employs TRBV10-3 and TRBJ1-6, with D perhaps matching TRBD1 (5 bases). The CDR3 totals 15 residues. Trimming removed 4 bases from V and 4 bases from J, with 11 bases in between. Germline V gives CDR1 ENHRY, CDR2 SYGVKD. The CDR3 is CAISVGTDYNSPLHF. The CDR3 nucleotides read TGTGCCATCAGTGTCGGGACGGATTATAATTCACCCCTCCACTTT.

The V and J genes are TRBV5-6 and TRBJ2-5; 8 bases align to TRBD1. V gave up 4 bases and J gave up 0 bases; unmatched junction bases: 14. This CDR3 contains 18 residues. CDR1 and CDR2 (germline): SGHDT, YYEEEE. The CDR3 DNA sequence: TGTGCCAGCAGCAATGAACAGGGGGATTTGACGTACCAAGAGACCCAGTACTTC. Translating it yields CASSNEQGDLTYQETQYF.